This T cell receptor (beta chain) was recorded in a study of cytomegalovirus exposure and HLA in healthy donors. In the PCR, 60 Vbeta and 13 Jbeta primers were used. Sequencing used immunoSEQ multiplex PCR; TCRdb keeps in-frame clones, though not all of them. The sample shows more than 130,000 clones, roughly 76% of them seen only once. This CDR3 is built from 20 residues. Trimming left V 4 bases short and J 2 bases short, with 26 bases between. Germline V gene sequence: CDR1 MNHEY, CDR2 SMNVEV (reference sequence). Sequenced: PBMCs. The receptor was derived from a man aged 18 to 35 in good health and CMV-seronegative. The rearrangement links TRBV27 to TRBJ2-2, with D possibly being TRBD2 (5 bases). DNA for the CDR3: TGTGCCAGCAGTTCCCGGTCAGGAGGATTGATTCGAGATAACACCGGGGAGCTGTTTTTT. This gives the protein CASSSRSGGLIRDNTGELFF.